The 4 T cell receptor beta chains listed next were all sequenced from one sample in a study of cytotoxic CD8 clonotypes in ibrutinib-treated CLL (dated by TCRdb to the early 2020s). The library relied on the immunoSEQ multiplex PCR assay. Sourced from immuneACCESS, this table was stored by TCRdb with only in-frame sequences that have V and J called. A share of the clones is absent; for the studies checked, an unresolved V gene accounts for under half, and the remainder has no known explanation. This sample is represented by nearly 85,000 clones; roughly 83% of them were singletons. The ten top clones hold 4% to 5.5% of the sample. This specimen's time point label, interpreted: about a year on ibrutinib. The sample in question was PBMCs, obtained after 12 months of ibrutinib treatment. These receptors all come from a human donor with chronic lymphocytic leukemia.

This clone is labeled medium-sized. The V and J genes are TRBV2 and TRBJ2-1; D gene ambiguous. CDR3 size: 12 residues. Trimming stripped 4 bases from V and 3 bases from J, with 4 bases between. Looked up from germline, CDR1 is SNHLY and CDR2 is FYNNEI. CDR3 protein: CASSGDYNEQFF. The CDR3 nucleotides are TGTGCCAGCAGTGGGGACTACAATGAGCAGTTCTTC. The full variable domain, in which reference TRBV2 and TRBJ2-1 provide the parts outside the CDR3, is EPEVTQTPSHQVTQMGQEVILRCVPISNHLYFYWYRQILGQKVEFLVSFYNNEISEKSEIFDDQFSVERPDGSNFTLKIRSTKLEDSAMYFCASSGDYNEQFFGPGTRLTVL.

CDR3 nucleotide sequence: TGTGCCATCAGTGACACCGCAGCCATCGTAGATACGCAGTATTTT. It is translated as CAISDTAAIVDTQYF. The V call is TRBV10-3, the J call TRBJ2-3, with no clear D. V lost 3 bases to trimming and J lost 5 bases, with 15 bases between them. The CDR3 totals 15 residues. The germline V gene encodes CDR1 ENHRY and CDR2 SYGVKD.

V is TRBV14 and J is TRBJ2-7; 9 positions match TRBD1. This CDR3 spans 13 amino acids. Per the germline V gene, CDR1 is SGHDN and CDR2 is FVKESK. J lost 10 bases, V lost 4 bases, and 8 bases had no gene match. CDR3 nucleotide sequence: TGTGCCAGCAGCCCTAGACAGGGGGGAGGCCAGTACTTC. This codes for CASSPRQGGGQYF.

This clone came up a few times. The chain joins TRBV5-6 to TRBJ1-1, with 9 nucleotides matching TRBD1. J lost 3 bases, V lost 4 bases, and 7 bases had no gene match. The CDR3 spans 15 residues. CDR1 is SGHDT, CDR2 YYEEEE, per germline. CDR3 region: CASSQDRGRYTEAFF. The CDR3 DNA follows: TGTGCCAGCAGCCAGGACAGGGGAAGGTACACTGAAGCTTTCTTT.